This section outlines one TCR beta chain sequence together with its context. This specimen belongs to a study of somatic mutations in cytotoxic T cells in rheumatoid arthritis. The CDR3 contains 14 residues. Germline V gives CDR1 SGHTA, CDR2 FQGTGA. The ends were cut back, 5 bases at V and 7 bases at J, with 12 bases in the middle. Isolation of the CD4+ and CD8+ populations was accomplished via positive magnetic bead selection, with purity assessed by flow cytometry. In the authors' methods: Matching published virus-specific TCRB sequences was rare for patient CD8+ clones that were larger than 1%. The method was immunoSEQ multiplex PCR; TCRdb's version includes in-frame clones alone and lacks a portion of them. Clone size and the V and J calls come from that table; the DNA yielded D and trimming. The sample lists under 20,000 clones; over 65% were seen once.

The V and J genes are TRBV7-3 and TRBJ1-6; D possibly corresponds to TRBD1 (5 bases). This receptor was obtained from an adult with rheumatoid arthritis. Sequencing input: CD8+ T cells sorted from blood. CDR3 region: CASSLTGVNSPLHF. The CDR3, as DNA: TGTGCCAGCAGCCTTACAGGAGTCAATTCACCCCTCCACTTT.